The source of this T cell receptor (beta chain) is a study of human T cells and chemical hapten exposure. Study background: Throughout the approximately 26-week study, diphenylcyclopropenone was applied weekly to the patients' scalps.

Findings and limits, study-wide: Among expanded TCRs, significantly more large CDR3 similarity clusters formed than among controls.

CDR1 and CDR2 (germline): SGHRS, YFSETQ. V lost 1 base, J lost 2 bases, and 10 bases lay in between. The CDR3 is made up of 15 amino acids. This sample's time point: patch test 1, 2 weeks after DPC sensitization. The treatment is: therapeutic diphenylcyclopropenone sensitization with weekly scalp DPC. Attachment of unique molecular identifiers to individual cDNA molecules was performed in the library. MiXCR, run by TCRdb on the RACE reads, gives a single entry per CDR3 protein. Of some 180,000 distinct CDR3 sequences in the sample, 20% to 25% were seen once. Worth noting for this clonotype: Its cognate antigen is unknown.

The J gene is TRBJ1-5, the V gene TRBV5-1; the D gene is possibly TRBD1 (5 bases). The source was whole blood, collected in connection with sensitization to the hapten diphenylcyclopropenone (DPC). The sequence was obtained from a woman aged 45-65 years with alopecia areata. Some clones in this sample may be carry-over from other donors' samples. This CDR3 is CASSLTGLGNQPQHF. In DNA form, the CDR3 reads TGCGCCAGCAGCTTGACGGGGCTCGGCAATCAGCCCCAGCATTTT.